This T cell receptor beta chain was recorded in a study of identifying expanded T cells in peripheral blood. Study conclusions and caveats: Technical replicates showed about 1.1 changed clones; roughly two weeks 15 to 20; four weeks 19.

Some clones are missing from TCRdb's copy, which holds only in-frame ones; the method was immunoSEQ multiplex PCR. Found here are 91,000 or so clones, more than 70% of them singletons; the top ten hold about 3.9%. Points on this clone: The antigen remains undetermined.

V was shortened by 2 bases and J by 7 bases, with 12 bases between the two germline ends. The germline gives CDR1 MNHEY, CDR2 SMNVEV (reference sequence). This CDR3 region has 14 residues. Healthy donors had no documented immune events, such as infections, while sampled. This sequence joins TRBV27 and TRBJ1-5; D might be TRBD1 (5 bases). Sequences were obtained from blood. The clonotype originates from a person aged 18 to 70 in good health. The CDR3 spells CASSLRQGEQPQHF. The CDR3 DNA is TGTGCCAGCAGTTTAAGGCAGGGTGAACAGCCCCAGCATTTT.